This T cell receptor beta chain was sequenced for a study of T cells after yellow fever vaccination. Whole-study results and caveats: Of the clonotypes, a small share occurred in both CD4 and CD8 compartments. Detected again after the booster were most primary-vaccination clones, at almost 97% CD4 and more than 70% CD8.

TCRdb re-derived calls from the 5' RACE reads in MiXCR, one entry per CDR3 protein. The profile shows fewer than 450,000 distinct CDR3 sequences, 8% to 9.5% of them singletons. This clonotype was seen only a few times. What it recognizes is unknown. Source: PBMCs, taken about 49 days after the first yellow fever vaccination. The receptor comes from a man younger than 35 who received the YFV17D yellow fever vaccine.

Here the CDR3 DNA reads TGTGCCAGCAGCTACGCGGACAGGAACACTGAAGCTTTCTTT. Translated, it gives CASSYADRNTEAFF. This chain uses TRBV7-2 with TRBJ1-1, with D perhaps TRBD1 (6 bases). Per germline, CDR1 SGHTA and CDR2 FQGNSA. The CDR3 is 14 residues long. The V gene lost 4 bases and the J gene lost 1 base, with 10 bases spanning the gap.